The source of this TCR beta chain is a study of blood T cell repertoires in COVID-19 (dated by TCRdb to 2019 to 2021). Regarding the complete study: The collaborator samples originated in the United States, Italy and Spain and spanned the acute and convalescent phases of COVID-19. The prospective study material was composed of cDNA or gDNA derived from T cells, B-cell-depleted T cells, or PBMCs. The dataset comprised deeply sampled blood TCRbeta repertoires from subjects exposed to, actively infected with, or recovered from COVID-19. The repertoires were released in a freely available public database intended as a resource for research on the immune response to SARS-CoV-2. The samples were drawn from the first 160 participants of the ongoing ImmuneRACE study and from over 950 subjects provided by 6 global collaborators. Nearly every sample came with metadata listing a de-identified subject ID, COVID-19 status, age in years and sex. Where available, HLA class I and class II types were obtained from metadata supplied by the sample provider rather than from assay-based typing.

Enrolling through a virtual design, the prospective study's participants ranged in age from roughly 18 to 90 years and lived across roughly 23 United States geographic areas. Cohort assignment in the prospective study relied on participant-reported clinical history from a screening survey and a study questionnaire. In the prospective study, mobile phlebotomists collected whole blood, serum and a nasopharyngeal or oropharyngeal swab from each participant. Participants in the prospective study had the option to provide additional blood draws and questionnaires over a roughly 2-month period. Prospective study blood samples were shipped either frozen or at room temperature before DNA extraction. The CDR3, from cysteine to phenylalanine, totals 14 residues. CDR3 DNA is the only sequence kept; it has 42 bases, read in frame from the first base. TCRbeta CDR3 regions were amplified from genomic DNA by means of the immunoSEQ Assay, a bias-controlled multiplex PCR. From the authors' description of their analysis: Nucleated cell counts per sample were estimated from amplification of reference gene primers within the assay. To quantify the absolute abundance of each unique TCRbeta CDR3 rearrangement, sequence reads were collapsed and filtered. For each sample, productive Simpson clonality was calculated as the square root of Simpson's diversity index over productive rearrangements. The clones in this table, taken by TCRdb from immuneACCESS, are in-frame only. Not every clone is retained; where verified, under half of the shortfall comes from an unresolved V gene, and the cause of the rest is unknown. V, J and clone size reflect that table, while D and trimming were determined from the DNA. The sample records 200,000 to 250,000 clones, more than 70% of which are singletons. 6.5% to 9% of the sample is held by the ten biggest clonotypes.

This clone was seen many times. The clone's antigen remains unknown. Nothing much larger sits one base from this clone, and base qualities are not available. General study outcomes and caveats: The amount of clinical and demographic metadata varied by source and participant and was provided uncurated.

The receptor comes from a woman aged 40 to 50 with acute COVID-19. Sequenced material: PBMCs or T cells enriched from blood (not recorded which). The receptor chain draws on TRBV21-1 and TRBJ1-1; TRBD1, the table's D call, was not compared with the DNA. TRBV21-1 is reported as a pseudogene. This receptor has the CDR3 CASSKYRANTEAFF. Read as DNA, the sequence is TGTGCCAGCAGCAAATACAGGGCGAACACTGAAGCTTTCTTT.